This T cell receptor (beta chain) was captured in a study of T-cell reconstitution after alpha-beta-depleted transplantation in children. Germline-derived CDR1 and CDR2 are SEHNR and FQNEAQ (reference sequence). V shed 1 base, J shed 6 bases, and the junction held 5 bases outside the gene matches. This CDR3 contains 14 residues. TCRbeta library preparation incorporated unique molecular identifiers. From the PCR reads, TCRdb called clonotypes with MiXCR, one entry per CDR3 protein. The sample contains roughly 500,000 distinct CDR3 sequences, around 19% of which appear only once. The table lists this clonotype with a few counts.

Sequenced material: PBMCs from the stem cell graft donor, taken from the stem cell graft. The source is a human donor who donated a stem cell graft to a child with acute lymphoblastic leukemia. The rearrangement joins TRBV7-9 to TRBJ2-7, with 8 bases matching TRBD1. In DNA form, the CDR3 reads TGTGCCAGCAGCTTAGTAGCAGGGGGCGCCGAGCAGTACTTC. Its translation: CASSLVAGGAEQYF.